Described below is a single T cell receptor beta chain sequence and its context. Its antigen is unknown. This sample stems from a study of cytomegalovirus exposure and HLA in healthy donors. Study results and caveats: Subsequent analysis found a tendency for first-cohort TCR clusters to co-occur within the roughly 130 validation repertoires. Accounts indicate the classifier identified cytomegalovirus status with strong specificity and sensitivity.

V lost 1 base to trimming and J lost 5 bases, with 12 bases between them. Per the germline V gene, CDR1 is SGHTA and CDR2 is FQGNSA. CDR3 length equals 15 residues. Here immunoSEQ multiplex PCR was the method, and the copy in TCRdb shows in-frame clones only, minus some. The table has some 140,000 clones, approximately 84% seen once. V gene TRBV7-2 combines with J gene TRBJ2-1, with TRBD2 as a possible D gene (6 bases). Sequenced: PBMCs. The clonotype comes from a woman younger than 45 in good health and CMV-seronegative. The CDR3 DNA reads as TGTGCCAGCAGCTTAGACGGCGGGACCCACAATGAGCAGTTCTTC. The encoded protein is CASSLDGGTHNEQFF.